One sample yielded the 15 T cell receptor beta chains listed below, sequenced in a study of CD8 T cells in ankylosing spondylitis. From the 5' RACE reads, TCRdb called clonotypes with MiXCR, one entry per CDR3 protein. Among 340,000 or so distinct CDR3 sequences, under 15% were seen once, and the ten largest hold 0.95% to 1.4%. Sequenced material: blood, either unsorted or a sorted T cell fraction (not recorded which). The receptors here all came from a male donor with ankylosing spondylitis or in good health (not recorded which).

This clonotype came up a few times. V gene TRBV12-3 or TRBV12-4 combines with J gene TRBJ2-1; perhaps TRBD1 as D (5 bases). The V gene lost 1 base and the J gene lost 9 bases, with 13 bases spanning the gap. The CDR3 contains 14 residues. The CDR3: CASSLEQGQGEQFF. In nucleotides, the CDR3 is TGTGCCAGCAGTTTAGAGCAGGGTCAGGGTGAGCAGTTCTTC.

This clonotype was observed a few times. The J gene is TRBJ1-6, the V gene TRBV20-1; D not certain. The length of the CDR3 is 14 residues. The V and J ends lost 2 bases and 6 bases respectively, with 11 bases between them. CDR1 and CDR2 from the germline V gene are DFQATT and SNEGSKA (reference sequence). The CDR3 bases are TGCAGTGCTAGATGGACCGACCGTAATTCACCCCTCCACTTT. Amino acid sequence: CSARWTDRNSPLHF.

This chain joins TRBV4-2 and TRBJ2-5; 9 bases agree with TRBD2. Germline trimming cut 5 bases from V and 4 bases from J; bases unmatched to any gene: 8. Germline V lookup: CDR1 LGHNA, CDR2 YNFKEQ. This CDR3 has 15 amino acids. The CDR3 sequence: CASSTEGLAGETQYF. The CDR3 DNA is TGTGCCAGCAGCACCGAGGGACTAGCAGGAGAGACCCAGTACTTC.

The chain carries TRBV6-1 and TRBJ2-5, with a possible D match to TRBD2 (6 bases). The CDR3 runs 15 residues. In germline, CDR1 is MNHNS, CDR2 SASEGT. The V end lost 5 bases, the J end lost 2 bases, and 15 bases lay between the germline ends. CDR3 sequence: CASSPPTAGQETQYF. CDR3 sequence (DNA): TGTGCCAGCAGTCCCCCCACGGCGGGGCAAGAGACCCAGTACTTC.

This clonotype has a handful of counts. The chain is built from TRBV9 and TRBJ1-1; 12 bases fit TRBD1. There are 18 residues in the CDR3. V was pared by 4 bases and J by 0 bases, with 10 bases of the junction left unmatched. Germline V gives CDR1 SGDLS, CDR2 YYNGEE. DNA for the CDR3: TGTGCCAGCAGCCCTATCCGGGACAGGGGGCTAATGAACACTGAAGCTTTCTTT. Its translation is CASSPIRDRGLMNTEAFF.

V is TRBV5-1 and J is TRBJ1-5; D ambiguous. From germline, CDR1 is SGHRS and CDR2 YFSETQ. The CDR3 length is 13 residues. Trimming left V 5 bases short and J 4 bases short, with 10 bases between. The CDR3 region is CASSPETNQPQHF. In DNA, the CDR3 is TGCGCCAGCAGTCCGGAAACGAATCAGCCCCAGCATTTT.

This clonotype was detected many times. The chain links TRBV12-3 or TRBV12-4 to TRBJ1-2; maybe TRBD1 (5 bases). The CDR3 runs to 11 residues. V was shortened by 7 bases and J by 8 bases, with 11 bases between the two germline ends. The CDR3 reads CASTGLQGYTF. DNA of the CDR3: TGTGCCAGCACGGGGCTTCAAGGCTACACCTTC.

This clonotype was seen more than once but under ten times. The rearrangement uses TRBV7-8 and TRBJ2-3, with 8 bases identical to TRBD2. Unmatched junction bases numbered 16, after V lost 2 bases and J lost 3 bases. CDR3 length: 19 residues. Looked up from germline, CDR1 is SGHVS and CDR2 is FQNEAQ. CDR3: CASSLYAPRGGRATDTQYF. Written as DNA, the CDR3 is TGTGCCAGCAGCTTATATGCCCCCCGGGGGGGAAGGGCGACAGATACGCAGTATTTT.

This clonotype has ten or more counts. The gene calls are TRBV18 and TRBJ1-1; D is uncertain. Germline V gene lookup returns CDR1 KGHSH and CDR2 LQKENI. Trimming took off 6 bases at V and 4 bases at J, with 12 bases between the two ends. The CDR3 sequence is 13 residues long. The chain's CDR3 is CASSYRGGTEAFF. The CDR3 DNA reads TGTGCCAGCTCGTACCGCGGAGGCACTGAAGCTTTCTTT.

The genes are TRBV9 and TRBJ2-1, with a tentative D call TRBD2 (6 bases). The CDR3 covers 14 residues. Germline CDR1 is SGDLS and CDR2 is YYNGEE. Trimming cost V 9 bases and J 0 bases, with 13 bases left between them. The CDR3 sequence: CATGRGNSYNEQFF. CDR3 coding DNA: TGTGCCACCGGTCGGGGGAACTCCTACAATGAGCAGTTCTTC.

The CDR3: CASSQVPGATGELFF. CDR3 DNA sequence: TGTGCCAGCAGCCAAGTGCCAGGGGCCACCGGGGAGCTGTTTTTT. The rearrangement joins TRBV14 to TRBJ2-2, with a tentative D call TRBD1 (6 bases). With 1 base removed from V and 4 bases from J, the gap between germline ends came to 10 bases. CDR1 is SGHDN and CDR2 is FVKESK in the germline V gene. This CDR3 is 15 amino acids long. Looking up the rest from reference TRBV14 and TRBJ2-2 gives the full variable domain: EAGVTQFPSHSVIEKGQTVTLRCDPISGHDNLYWYRRVMGKEIKFLLHFVKESKQDESGMPNNRFLAERTGGTYSTLKVQPAELEDSGVYFCASSQVPGATGELFFGEGSRLTVL.

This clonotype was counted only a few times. CDR3 nucleotides: TGTGCCAGCAGTGAAACAGCGAACACCGGGGAGCTGTTTTTT. This encodes CASSETANTGELFF. The chain uses TRBV6-1 and TRBJ2-2, with D unclear. Between the trimmed V and J ends, which lost 2 bases and 0 bases, there was a span of 4 bases. This CDR3 spans 14 amino acids. Germline V gene data show CDR1 as MNHNS and CDR2 as SASEGT.

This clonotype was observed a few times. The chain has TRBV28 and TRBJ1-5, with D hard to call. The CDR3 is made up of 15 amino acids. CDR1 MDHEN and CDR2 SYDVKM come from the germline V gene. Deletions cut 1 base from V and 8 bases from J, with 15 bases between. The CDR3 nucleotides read TGTGCCAGCAGTTTATCCCCCCGAACGCCGGAGCCCCAGCATTTT. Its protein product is CASSLSPRTPEPQHF.

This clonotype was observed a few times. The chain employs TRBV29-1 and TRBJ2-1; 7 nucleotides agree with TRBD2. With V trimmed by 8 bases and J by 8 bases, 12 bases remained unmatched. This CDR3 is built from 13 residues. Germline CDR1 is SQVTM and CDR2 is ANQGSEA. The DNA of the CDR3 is TGCAGCCTTCGGGGGGAGGTTTGGGATGAGCAGTTCTTC. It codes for CSLRGEVWDEQFF.

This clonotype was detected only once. The chain's CDR3 is CAIKELAGSVEQFF. In DNA, the CDR3 is TGTGCCATTAAAGAGCTAGCGGGGTCGGTTGAGCAGTTCTTC. V and J are TRBV6-1 and TRBJ2-1; 9 bases line up with TRBD2. Germline-derived CDR1 and CDR2 are MNHNS and SASEGT. With 10 bases clipped from V and 9 bases from J, the junction kept 13 bases outside the gene matches. The CDR3 spans 14 residues.